This record covers a single TCR beta chain. The antigen is not known. Trimming stripped 6 bases from V and 3 bases from J, with 14 bases between. The CDR3 contains 14 residues. The entry originates in a study of T cell repertoires in cytomegalovirus infection. TCRdb passed the reads through MiXCR, listing each CDR3 protein once. In the table there are fewer than 150,000 distinct CDR3 sequences, 30% to 35% of which are singletons. This clonotype was obtained from a human donor in good health (CMV status not recorded). Some clones in this sample may be carry-over from other donors' samples. The chain employs TRBV12-3 or TRBV12-4 and TRBJ2-5, with D hard to call. Material: CD8+ T cells from cultured PBMCs, obtained from culture after CMV antigen stimulation. CDR3 in amino acids: CASSKMESKETQYF. In DNA, the CDR3 is TGTGCCAGCAGCAAGATGGAATCGAAAGAGACCCAGTACTTC.